This is a list of T cell receptor beta chains from one sample in a study of T cell repertoires in cytomegalovirus infection. TCRdb ran MiXCR on the reads and lists one entry per CDR3 protein. This sample carries approximately 290,000 distinct CDR3 sequences, about a quarter of them seen once, and the ten largest clones take roughly 14%. The sequencing sample was made of PBMCs. These receptors were collected from a human donor in good health (CMV status not recorded). Some clones in this sample may be carry-over from other donors' samples. Both conserved end residues are part of each CDR3. Each record gives: clone size, V gene, J gene, D gene, CDR3 DNA, CDR3 protein. A D gene is named only where the DNA matches it firmly. Only part of the rows carry a size: once, few, many, or a class if the clone is expanded.

-,TRBV7-8,TRBJ2-4,-,TGTGCCAGCAGCCTCCTCGCAGGGGCCGGCAAAAACATTCAGTACTTC,CASSLLAGAGKNIQYF
-,TRBV29-1,TRBJ1-4,-,TGCAGCGTTGCGGGGGTGGCAACTAATGAAAAACTGTTTTTT,CSVAGVATNEKLFF
-,TRBV6-6,TRBJ2-1,-,TGTGCCAGCAGTTACATAGGGGGCAATGAGCAGTTCTTC,CASSYIGGNEQFF
-,TRBV5-1,TRBJ1-1,-,TGCGCCAGCAGCTCGTCCCGGTTGAACACTGAAGCTTTCTTT,CASSSSRLNTEAFF
-,TRBV25-1,TRBJ2-3,-,TGTGCCAGCAGTGAATTTAGCAGCACAGATACGCAGTATTTT,CASSEFSSTDTQYF
-,TRBV10-3,TRBJ2-2,-,TGTGCCACCCTCACTAGCCCGAACACCGGGGAGCTGTTTTTT,CATLTSPNTGELFF
few,TRBV6-2/TRBV6-3,TRBJ1-5,-,TGTGCCAGCCAGGGCTCATTTTTTTATCAGCCCCAGCATTTT,CASQGSFFYQPQHF
-,TRBV28,TRBJ1-2,-,TGTGCCACTTCGTCCCGGGACCTTCTTGGCTACACCTTC,CATSSRDLLGYTF
-,TRBV11-3,TRBJ2-7,-,TGTGCCAGCAGCTTTGGGCCAGGGCGCGAGCAGTACTTC,CASSFGPGREQYF
many,TRBV28,TRBJ2-5,-,TGTGCCAGCGAAAGGGGGGGGCAAGAGACCCAGTACTTC,CASERGGQETQYF
few,TRBV7-9,TRBJ2-2,-,TGTGCCAGCCGGTGGCCCGGGGAGCTGTTTTTT,CASRWPGELFF
-,TRBV19,TRBJ2-1,-,TGTGCCAGTAGTACTTATAGCAGTGGTGAGCAGTTCTTC,CASSTYSSGEQFF
-,TRBV5-1,TRBJ2-7,-,TGCGCCAGCAGCTTAATCGGCAGGAGCTACGAGCAGTACTTC,CASSLIGRSYEQYF
few,TRBV11-2,TRBJ2-1,TRBD2,TGTGCCAGCAGCTTAGATCGGGTAGCTAGCGGGTGGAGCTCCTACAATGAGCAGTTCTTC,CASSLDRVASGWSSYNEQFF
few,TRBV11-2,TRBJ2-3,TRBD2,TGTGCCAGCAGCCAAGCGGGACTCCCCACAGATACGCAGTATTTT,CASSQAGLPTDTQYF
many,TRBV28,TRBJ2-7,-,TGTGCCAGCAGTTGGGGACCGAACGAGCAGTACTTC,CASSWGPNEQYF
-,TRBV28,TRBJ1-2,-,TGTGCCAGCAGTTTATACCCCTATGGCTACACCTTC,CASSLYPYGYTF
many,TRBV7-2,TRBJ2-1,TRBD2,TGTGCCAGCAGCCCCCGGCCTAGCGGGTTCTTTAGTGAGCAGTTCTTC,CASSPRPSGFFSEQFF
-,TRBV7-2,TRBJ2-1,TRBD2,TGTGCCAGCAGCCGACTAGCGATTGAGCAGTTCTTC,CASSRLAIEQFF
-,TRBV19,TRBJ1-5,-,TGTGCCAGTAGTATAGAAGGGAGGAACAATCAGCCCCAGCATTTT,CASSIEGRNNQPQHF
-,TRBV20-1,TRBJ2-3,-,TGCAGTGCTAGGGACAGCGATACAGATACGCAGTATTTT,CSARDSDTDTQYF
-,TRBV5-4,TRBJ2-1,-,TGTGCCAGCAGCCCTCAAGGGGACTACAATGAGCAGTTCTTC,CASSPQGDYNEQFF
-,TRBV24-1,TRBJ1-1,-,TGTGCCACCAGTTTCGGAAGGAACACTGAAGCTTTCTTT,CATSFGRNTEAFF
few,TRBV10-3,TRBJ2-7,-,TGTGCCATCAGTGAAGCGATACCTGGGGAGCAGTACTTC,CAISEAIPGEQYF
many,TRBV7-3,TRBJ2-4,-,TGTGCCAGCAGCTCGGTCGGGGGCTCCAACATTCAGTACTTC,CASSSVGGSNIQYF
few,TRBV6-2/TRBV6-3,TRBJ2-1,-,TGTGCCAGCAGTATCCAAAATGAGCAGTTCTTC,CASSIQNEQFF
few,TRBV28,TRBJ2-3,TRBD2,TGTGCCAGCACCAGACTAGCGGGGCGCACAGATACGCAGTATTTT,CASTRLAGRTDTQYF
-,TRBV12-5,TRBJ2-1,-,TGTGCTAGTGCCATAGGGCCCTACAATGAGCAGTTCTTC,CASAIGPYNEQFF
few,TRBV6-1,TRBJ2-1,TRBD1,TGTGCCAGCAGACCTTTGGACAGGGTGGTTGGCAATGAGCAGTTCTTC,CASRPLDRVVGNEQFF
few,TRBV7-2,TRBJ2-5,TRBD2,TGTGCCAGCAGCTTAGTTGGGACTAGCGGGGAAGAGACCCAGTACTTC,CASSLVGTSGEETQYF
few,TRBV20-1,TRBJ2-3,TRBD2,TGCAGTGCCATTAGCGGGATGGGTGAAGATACGCAGTATTTT,CSAISGMGEDTQYF
-,TRBV25-1,TRBJ1-6,TRBD1,TGTGCCAGCAGGGGGACAGGGGTTTCACCCCTCCACTTT,CASRGTGVSPLHF
many,TRBV7-2,TRBJ1-4,-,TGTGCCAGCAGCTTAGGACCTTATGGGACTAATGAAAAACTGTTTTTT,CASSLGPYGTNEKLFF
-,TRBV28,TRBJ1-1,TRBD1,TGTGCCAGCAGTCAACCGGGACAGGGCCGGACTGAAGCTTTCTTT,CASSQPGQGRTEAFF
few,TRBV7-9,TRBJ2-2,-,TGTGCCAGCAGCTTAGCACCTCACCGGGACACAGGCACCGGGGAGCTGTTTTTT,CASSLAPHRDTGTGELFF
-,TRBV11-2,TRBJ2-7,TRBD1,TGTGCCAGCAGCAATCCCGGGACAGGAACCTACGAGCAGTACTTC,CASSNPGTGTYEQYF
few,TRBV30,TRBJ2-2,-,TGTGCCTGGAGTGGGACAACCACCGGGGAGCTGTTTTTT,CAWSGTTTGELFF